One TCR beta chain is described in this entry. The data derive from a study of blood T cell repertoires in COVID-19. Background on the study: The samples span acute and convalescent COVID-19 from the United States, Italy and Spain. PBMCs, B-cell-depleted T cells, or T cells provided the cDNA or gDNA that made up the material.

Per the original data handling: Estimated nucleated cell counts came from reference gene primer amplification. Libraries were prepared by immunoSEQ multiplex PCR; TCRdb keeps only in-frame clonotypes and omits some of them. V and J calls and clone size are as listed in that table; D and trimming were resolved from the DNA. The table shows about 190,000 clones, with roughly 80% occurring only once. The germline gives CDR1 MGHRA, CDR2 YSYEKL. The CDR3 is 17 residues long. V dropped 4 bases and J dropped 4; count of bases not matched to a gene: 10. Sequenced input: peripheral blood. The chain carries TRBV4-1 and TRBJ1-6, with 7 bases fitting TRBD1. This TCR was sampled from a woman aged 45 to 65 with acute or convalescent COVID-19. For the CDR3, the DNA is TGCGCCAGCAGCCGCCGAACTGGACAGGATTATAATTCACCCCTCCACTTT. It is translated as CASSRRTGQDYNSPLHF.